Each of the 25 T cell receptor beta chains below was sequenced from the same sample in a study. Each CDR3 protein is one row after TCRdb ran MiXCR on the 5' RACE reads. This table holds about 40,000 distinct CDR3 sequences, approximately 17% found once. Material: naive CD4+ T cells sorted from a lymph node. Subset given: naive CD4+ T cells, CD4+CD45RA+CD25-. These receptors were obtained from a female donor with breast cancer.

Notes on this clonotype: A much bigger clone sits one base away, suggesting this may be a read error. J is TRBJ1-2 and V is TRBV20-1; D is ambiguous. The CDR3 runs to 13 residues. Germline V gene lookup returns CDR1 DFQATT and CDR2 SNEGSKA (reference sequence). Here the CDR3 reads CSAKPDANYGDTF. The CDR3 DNA follows: TGCAGTGCTAAACCGGATGCTAACTATGGCGACACCTTC.

There are many counts of this clonotype. The rearrangement joins TRBV5-1 to TRBJ2-1, with 14 bases aligning to TRBD2. Germline CDR1 is SGHRS and CDR2 is YFSETQ. The CDR3 loop spans 21 amino acids. J was trimmed by 0 bases and V by 4 bases; bases with no gene match: 15. This chain's CDR3 is CASSTIPGLAGVGSSYNEQFF. The CDR3 DNA sequence: TGCGCCAGCAGCACCATCCCGGGACTAGCGGGAGTTGGAAGCTCCTACAATGAGCAGTTCTTC.

The chain couples TRBV28 to TRBJ2-6, with TRBD2 matching 9 bases. Germline V lookup: CDR1 MDHEN, CDR2 SYDVKM. Trimming at V came to 6 bases and at J to 0 bases, leaving 18 bases not matched to a gene. The length of the CDR3 is 21 residues. CDR3: CASSPRAGGPAYSSGANVLTF. CDR3 in DNA: TGTGCCAGCAGCCCCCGGGCGGGAGGGCCCGCATACTCCTCTGGGGCCAACGTCCTGACTTTC.

This sequence joins TRBV10-3 and TRBJ2-5; 7 nucleotides agree with TRBD1. Per the germline V gene, CDR1 is ENHRY and CDR2 is SYGVKD. The CDR3 covers 15 residues. Losses at the gene ends were 10 bases for V and 5 bases for J; bases not matched to a gene: 16. CDR3 sequence: CATQTLRDSWETQYF. CDR3 sequence (DNA): TGTGCCACCCAGACTTTAAGGGACAGCTGGGAGACCCAGTACTTC.

This clonotype has just a few counts. The V call is TRBV2, the J call TRBJ2-5, with D hard to call. The CDR3 is 12 residues long. V gave up 8 bases and J gave up 4 bases, with 11 bases separating them. Germline V lookup: CDR1 SNHLY, CDR2 FYNNEI. The CDR3 loop is CASQGSGETQYF. CDR3 coding DNA: TGTGCCAGCCAAGGGTCCGGAGAGACCCAGTACTTC.

This clonotype was observed a handful of times. The chain uses TRBV5-1 and TRBJ2-1, with 7 bases aligning to TRBD2. CDR1 and CDR2 (germline): SGHRS, YFSETQ. The CDR3 totals 17 residues. Losses at the gene ends were 2 bases for V and 9 bases for J; bases not matched to a gene: 17. CDR3 in DNA: TGCGCCAGCAGCTTAATGACCGGTGGCGGGAGCGGAAGTGAGCAGTTCTTC. Amino acid sequence: CASSLMTGGGSGSEQFF.

The chain recombines TRBV5-1 with TRBJ1-1, with D possibly TRBD1 on 6 matching bases. The V end lost 6 bases, the J end lost 1 base, and 13 bases lay between the germline ends. This CDR3 spans 14 amino acids. Germline assignment: CDR1 SGHRS and CDR2 YFSETQ. For the CDR3, the DNA is TGCGCCAGCAATCGGGGGCAGGCGAACACTGAAGCTTTCTTT. It yields the protein CASNRGQANTEAFF.

This clonotype has more than one count but fewer than ten. The rearrangement links TRBV4-1 to TRBJ2-5, with 15 bases lining up with TRBD2. Germline CDR1 and CDR2: MGHRA and YSYEKL. The CDR3 covers 19 residues. The J segment lost 2 bases and the V segment lost 3 bases, leaving 10 bases of the junction unmatched. CDR3 sequence (DNA): TGCGCCAGCAGCCATCCCGGACTAGCGGGAGGGCCAGGGCAAGAGACCCAGTACTTC. Its protein is CASSHPGLAGGPGQETQYF.

This clonotype was seen at least ten times. The chain couples TRBV6-5 to TRBJ2-3, with D possibly matching TRBD1 (5 bases). The CDR3 runs to 11 residues. Per germline, CDR1 MNHEY and CDR2 SVGAGI. Trimming took off 6 bases at V and 5 bases at J, with 6 bases between the two ends. The DNA for the CDR3 is TGTGCCAGCAGGGGGCAAGATACGCAGTATTTT. Residues: CASRGQDTQYF.

About this clonotype itself: A much larger clone lies a single base off, so this may be a read error. The rearrangement joins TRBV20-1 to TRBJ2-5; TRBD2 agrees at 8 bases. Germline V gene sequence: CDR1 DFQATT, CDR2 SNEGSKA (reference sequence). CDR3 length equals 15 residues. The CDR3 loop reads CSVRDLLAGQETQYF. The DNA for the CDR3 is TGCAGTGTTAGAGATCTCCTAGCGGGCCAAGAGACCCAGTACTTC.

This clonotype occurred many times. The rearrangement uses TRBV20-1 and TRBJ2-2, with TRBD2 identical over 10 bases. Unmatched junction bases numbered 14, after V lost 6 bases and J lost 4 bases. CDR3 length equals 17 residues. Germline V CDR1 and CDR2: DFQATT, SNEGSKA (reference sequence). This CDR3 reads CSAQRTSGLGGTGELFF. The DNA for the CDR3 is TGCAGTGCCCAGAGGACTAGCGGCCTTGGAGGCACCGGGGAGCTGTTTTTT.

As for this clonotype: A much larger clone differs from this one at a single base, so this may be a read error. This chain links TRBV7-2 with TRBJ2-7, with D possibly being TRBD2 (5 bases). V dropped 4 bases and J dropped 1 base, with 14 bases sitting between them. Germline V lookup: CDR1 SGHTA, CDR2 FQGNSA. The CDR3 extends over 15 amino acids. The CDR3: CASSSPGLESYEQYF. The CDR3 DNA follows: TGTGCCAGCAGCTCACCAGGACTGGAGTCCTACGAGCAGTACTTC. Drawing the rest from reference TRBV7-2 and TRBJ2-7, the complete variable domain is GAGVSQSPSNKVTEKGKDVELRCDPISGHTALYWYRQSLGQGLEFLIYFQGNSAPDKSGLPSDRFSAERTGGSVSTLTIQRTQQEDSAVYLCASSSPGLESYEQYFGPGTRLTVT.

Many counts were recorded for this clonotype. The chain is built from TRBV6-5 and TRBJ2-1; the match to TRBD2 covers 12 bases. The ends lost 4 bases at V and 2 bases at J; junction bases unmatched: 12. CDR3 length: 19 amino acids. CDR1 and CDR2 from the germline V gene are MNHEY and SVGAGI. CDR3 DNA sequence: TGTGCCAGCAGTTTCGGGACTAGCGGGCCCGAGGGGGCCTACAATGAGCAGTTCTTC. Its translation: CASSFGTSGPEGAYNEQFF.

The chain employs TRBV18 and TRBJ2-7, with 7 bases identical to TRBD1. Germline loops: CDR1 KGHSH, CDR2 LQKENI. J gave up 2 bases and V 3 bases, and 4 bases lay outside the gene matches. The CDR3 runs 14 residues. The CDR3 coding sequence is TGTGCCAGCTCACCTCCGGGACAGCCCTACGAGCAGTACTTC. It codes for CASSPPGQPYEQYF.

This clonotype was counted between two and nine times. V usage is TRBV20-1 and J usage is TRBJ2-7; 10 positions match TRBD2. The CDR3 contains 13 residues. Germline CDR1 DFQATT, CDR2 SNEGSKA (reference sequence). The V segment lost 2 bases and the J segment 6 bases; nucleotides outside the gene matches: 4. The CDR3 DNA reads TGCAGTGCTAGAACTAGCGGGAAGGGCGAGCAGTACTTC. This sequence encodes CSARTSGKGEQYF.

This clonotype has a count of ten or more. The chain couples TRBV7-8 to TRBJ1-1, with D possibly being TRBD1 (5 bases). V shed 0 bases and J shed 5 bases, with 10 bases lying between them. This CDR3 comprises 14 residues. The germline CDR1 and CDR2 sequences are SGHVS and FQNEAQ. CDR3 region: CASSLAGVGTEAFF. DNA of the CDR3: TGTGCCAGCAGCTTAGCAGGGGTCGGAACTGAAGCTTTCTTT. The variable domain in full, completed from reference TRBV7-8 and TRBJ1-1, reads GAGVSQSPRYKVAKRGQDVALRCDPISGHVSLFWYQQALGQGPEFLTYFQNEAQLDKSGLPSDRFFAERPEGSVSTLKIQRTQQEDSAVYLCASSLAGVGTEAFFGQGTRLTVV.

This clonotype has at least ten counts. The V gene is TRBV9, the J gene TRBJ2-3, with 7 nucleotides matching TRBD1. From germline, CDR1 is SGDLS and CDR2 YYNGEE. This CDR3 is 14 amino acids long. The V and J ends lost 2 bases and 0 bases, in that order; junction bases with no gene match: 0. The CDR3: CASSVGQSTDTQYF. The CDR3 DNA is TGTGCCAGCAGCGTGGGACAGAGCACAGATACGCAGTATTTT.

This clonotype was seen many times. The J gene is TRBJ2-1, the V gene TRBV7-8; D is uncertain. V lost 5 bases and J 3 bases, leaving 14 bases between the germline ends. The germline gives CDR1 SGHVS, CDR2 FQNEAQ. This CDR3 contains 15 residues. In nucleotides, the CDR3 is TGTGCCAGCAGCGGAACGGGCGGCGTCTACAATGAGCAGTTCTTC. Translating gives CASSGTGGVYNEQFF.

This clonotype was recorded a few times. The chain employs TRBV9 and TRBJ2-5, with TRBD2 identical over 8 bases. J lost 4 bases, V lost 4 bases, and 12 bases had no gene match. CDR3 length equals 16 residues. Germline V gives CDR1 SGDLS, CDR2 YYNGEE. The DNA for the CDR3 is TGTGCCAGCAGCTCCCCAAAGACGGGGGGGAGAGAGACCCAGTACTTC. It translates to CASSSPKTGGRETQYF. Full variable domain (outside the CDR3, taken from reference TRBV9 and TRBJ2-5): DSGVTQTPKHLITATGQRVTLRCSPRSGDLSVYWYQQSLDQGLQFLIQYYNGEERAKGNILERFSAQQFPDLHSELNLSSLELGDSALYFCASSSPKTGGRETQYFGPGTRLLVL.

This clonotype was picked up a small number of times. A much larger clone is a single base away; this may be a read error. V usage is TRBV10-3 and J usage is TRBJ1-5; 7 bases are a match to TRBD1. The CDR3 spans 16 residues. Germline V lookup: CDR1 ENHRY, CDR2 SYGVKD. The CDR3 spells CAISSRGSGSNQPQRF. The CDR3 DNA sequence: TGTGCCATCAGTTCCAGGGGGAGTGGTAGCAATCAGCCCCAGCGTTTT.

The CDR3 loop reads CASSLSGTANQPQHF. The CDR3 DNA reads as TGCGCCAGCAGCTTGTCCGGGACAGCAAATCAGCCCCAGCATTTT. The chain uses TRBV5-1 and TRBJ1-5, with 7 bases matching TRBD1. V shed 1 base, J shed 4 bases, and the junction held 5 bases outside the gene matches. The CDR3 runs 15 residues. Looked up from germline, CDR1 is SGHRS and CDR2 is YFSETQ.

The genes are TRBV6-5 and TRBJ1-1; 9 nucleotides line up with TRBD1. CDR3 length equals 19 residues. CDR1 and CDR2 from the germline V gene are MNHEY and SVGAGI. The J segment lost 3 bases and the V segment lost 6 bases, leaving 20 bases of the junction unmatched. DNA for the CDR3: TGTGCCAGCAGCCCCCGTATCGGGACAGGGTTTTCGGGGTACACTGAAGCTTTCTTT. It codes for CASSPRIGTGFSGYTEAFF.

A word on this clonotype: With a much larger clone just one base away, this may be a read error. The chain has TRBV12-3 or TRBV12-4 and TRBJ2-1, with D maybe TRBD2 (5 bases). The CDR3 has 14 residues. Trimming took off 6 bases at V and 8 bases at J, with 17 bases between the two ends. The chain's CDR3 is CASSLLRQADEQFF. DNA of the CDR3: TGTGCCAGCAGCCTTCTACGCCAAGCGGATGAGCAGTTCTTC.

This clonotype has only a few counts. This rearrangement joins TRBV6-1 to TRBJ2-5; TRBD2 matches 9 bases. From germline, CDR1 is MNHNS and CDR2 SASEGT. The CDR3 totals 14 residues. Unmatched junction bases numbered 4, after V lost 6 bases and J lost 2 bases. In nucleotides, the CDR3 is TGTGCCAGCAGGAGGACTAGCGCTCAAGAGACCCAGTACTTC. It translates to CASRRTSAQETQYF.

The J gene is TRBJ2-3, the V gene TRBV7-2; D uncertain. V lost 1 base and J lost 8, with 10 bases in between. This CDR3 has 13 amino acids. Germline assignment: CDR1 SGHTA and CDR2 FQGNSA. The CDR3 sequence is CASSLGLLGTQYF. The CDR3 DNA reads TGTGCCAGCAGCTTAGGACTGTTAGGTACGCAGTATTTT.